This T cell receptor (beta chain) was recovered during a study of response to subunit inactivated influenza vaccine. There are 14 residues in the CDR3. Germline CDR1 and CDR2: SNHLY and FYNNEI. The V end was cut by 3 bases, the J end by 11 bases, with 19 bases between. This clonotype was counted between two and nine times. Its antigen is unknown. Via MiXCR, TCRdb re-called the RT-PCR reads, giving one row per CDR3 protein. The table shows about 780,000 distinct CDR3 sequences, with approximately 17% occurring only once. General study results and limits: It was the authors' suggestion that each seasonal influenza vaccination recruits few new T cells.

Here the sequenced sample was PBMCs from blood, taken more than 4 days after vaccination. This sequence joins TRBV2 and TRBJ1-1; D is perhaps TRBD1 (5 bases). This clonotype was sampled from a man in his fifties who received an inactivated influenza vaccine. CDR3 nucleotide sequence: TGTGCCAGCAGTGAGGACACCTGGGAGAGGACCGCTTTCTTT. Its protein product is CASSEDTWERTAFF.